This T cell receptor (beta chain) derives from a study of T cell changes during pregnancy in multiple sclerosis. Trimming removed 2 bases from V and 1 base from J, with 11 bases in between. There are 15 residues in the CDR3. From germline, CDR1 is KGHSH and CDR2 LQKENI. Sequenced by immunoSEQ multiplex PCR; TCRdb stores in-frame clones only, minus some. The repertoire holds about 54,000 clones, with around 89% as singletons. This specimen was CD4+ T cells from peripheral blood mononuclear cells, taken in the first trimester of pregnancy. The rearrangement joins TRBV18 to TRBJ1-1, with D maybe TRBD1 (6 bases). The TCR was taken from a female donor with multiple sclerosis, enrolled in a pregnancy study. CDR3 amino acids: CASSPNGQPNTEAFF. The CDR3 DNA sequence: TGTGCCAGCTCACCAAACGGACAGCCGAACACTGAAGCTTTCTTT.